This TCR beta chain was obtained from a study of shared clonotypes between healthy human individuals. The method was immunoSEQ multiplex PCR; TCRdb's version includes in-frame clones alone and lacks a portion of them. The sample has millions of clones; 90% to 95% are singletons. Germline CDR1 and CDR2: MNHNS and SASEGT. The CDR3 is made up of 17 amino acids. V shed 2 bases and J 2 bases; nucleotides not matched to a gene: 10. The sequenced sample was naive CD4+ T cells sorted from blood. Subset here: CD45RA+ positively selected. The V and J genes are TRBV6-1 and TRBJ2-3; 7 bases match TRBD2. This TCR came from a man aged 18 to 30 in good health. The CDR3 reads CASSESLTGGPTDTQYF. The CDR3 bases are TGTGCCAGCAGTGAATCCTTGACGGGGGGACCCACAGATACGCAGTATTTT.